This T cell receptor (beta chain) originates from a study of CD8+ T cells in alopecia areata. Isolated RNA was reverse transcribed into cDNA used as the sequencing template. Method: immunoSEQ multiplex PCR; TCRdb's copy keeps in-frame clones and lacks some. The sample gives 150,000 to 200,000 clones, roughly 60% of which show up once; 1.3% is in the top ten. This CDR3 has 14 residues. Losses at the gene ends were 4 bases for V and 5 bases for J; bases not matched to a gene: 2. The germline gives CDR1 MNHNY, CDR2 SVGAGI (reference sequence). Treatment meaning: oral pan-JAK inhibitor, 5-10 mg twice daily.

The rearrangement joins TRBV6-6 to TRBJ2-1; 10 nucleotides match TRBD2. The receptor was isolated from a human donor with alopecia areata. The sample consisted of CD4+ T cells sorted from blood, taken around week 49, from a patient treated with tofacitinib. The CDR3 reads CASSSLAGDNEQFF. The CDR3 DNA reads TGTGCCAGCAGTTCCCTAGCGGGGGACAATGAGCAGTTCTTC.